Ten or more counts support the clone carrying this TCR beta chain. No antigen is known for it. The authors built TCR beta libraries using iRepertoire HTBI primers and Arm-PCR of CDR3 regions. TCRdb re-called the multiplex PCR reads with MiXCR, one entry per CDR3 protein. The repertoire consists of 360,000 or so distinct CDR3 sequences, with 16% occurring once and the leading ten covering 20%. This entry comes from a study of regulatory T cells in long-lasting Graves disease. Findings of the study overall: Repertoires from persistent disease leaned toward TRBV28, TRBJ1-2 and TRBJ2-5.

The junction had 8 bases not matched to a gene; V was cut back by 5 bases and J by 4 bases. The germline CDR1 and CDR2 sequences are SNHLY and FYNNEI. The length of the CDR3 is 15 residues. Stated time point: newly diagnosed GD, antithyroid drugs for less than 3 months. After RNA was extracted from PBMCs, the TCR library was made from it. These sequences were also reported in another study, on T cells in Graves' hyperthyroidism and ophthalmopathy.

The chain links TRBV2 to TRBJ1-2, with 9 bases aligning to TRBD1. The sequence came from a woman aged 18-29 years with Graves disease. Sequencing was performed on peripheral blood mononuclear cells (PBMCs), taken at new diagnosis, from a patient treated with antithyroid drugs. CDR3 sequence (DNA): TGTGCCAGCAGTTTAACAGGGGGCAGTTTCTATGGCTACACCTTC. Translation gives CASSLTGGSFYGYTF.